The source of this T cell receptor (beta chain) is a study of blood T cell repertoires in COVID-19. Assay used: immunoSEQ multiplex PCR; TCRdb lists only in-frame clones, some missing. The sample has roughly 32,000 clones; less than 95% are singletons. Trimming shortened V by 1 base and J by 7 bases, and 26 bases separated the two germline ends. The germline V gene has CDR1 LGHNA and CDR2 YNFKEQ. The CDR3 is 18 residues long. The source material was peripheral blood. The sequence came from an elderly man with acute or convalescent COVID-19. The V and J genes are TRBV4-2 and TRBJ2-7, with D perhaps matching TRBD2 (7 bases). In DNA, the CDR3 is TGTGCCAGCAGCCAAGTCCGGGGCCGGGGGGCGGGGGTACGGGAGCAGTACTTC. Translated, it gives CASSQVRGRGAGVREQYF.